The clone carrying this T cell receptor beta chain was detected once. Its antigen remains unknown. Reverse transcribed after extraction, RNA yielded cDNA as the sequencing template. Data came from immunoSEQ multiplex PCR; TCRdb stores just in-frame clones and leaves some out. The data contain about 150,000 clones, over 80% of them singletons. V was pared by 4 bases and J by 6 bases, with 6 bases of the junction left unmatched. This CDR3 spans 13 amino acids. From germline, CDR1 is SGDLS and CDR2 YYNGEE. These data are taken from a study of CD8+ T cells in alopecia areata. Study background: Treated patients were given 5 to 10 mg oral tofacitinib twice daily.

Overall study findings and caveats: In lesional scalp, particularly from alopecia totalis/universalis, clonality was higher than in normal scalp.

Source: CD8+ T cells sorted from blood, taken at week 0. The TCR originated in a human donor with alopecia areata. The V call is TRBV9, the J call TRBJ1-1; TRBD1 matches 7 bases. Here the CDR3 DNA reads TGTGCCAGCAGCCCGAGCCAGGGGGCTGAAGCTTTCTTT. The encoded protein is CASSPSQGAEAFF. Full variable domain (missing parts from reference TRBV9 and TRBJ1-1): DSGVTQTPKHLITATGQRVTLRCSPRSGDLSVYWYQQSLDQGLQFLIQYYNGEERAKGNILERFSAQQFPDLHSELNLSSLELGDSALYFCASSPSQGAEAFFGQGTRLTVV.